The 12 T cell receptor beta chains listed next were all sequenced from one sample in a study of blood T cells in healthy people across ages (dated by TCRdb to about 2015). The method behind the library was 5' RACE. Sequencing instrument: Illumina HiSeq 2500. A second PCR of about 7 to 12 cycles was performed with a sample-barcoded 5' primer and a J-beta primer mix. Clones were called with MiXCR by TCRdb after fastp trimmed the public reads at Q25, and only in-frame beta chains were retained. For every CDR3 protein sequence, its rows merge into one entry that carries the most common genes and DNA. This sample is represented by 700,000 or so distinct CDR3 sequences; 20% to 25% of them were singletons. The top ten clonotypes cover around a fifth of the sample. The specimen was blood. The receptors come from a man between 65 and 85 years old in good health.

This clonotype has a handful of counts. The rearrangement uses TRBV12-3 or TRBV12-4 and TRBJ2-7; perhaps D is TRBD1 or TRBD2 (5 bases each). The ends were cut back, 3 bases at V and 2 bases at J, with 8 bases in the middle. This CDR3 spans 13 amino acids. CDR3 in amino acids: CASSFEGPYEQYV. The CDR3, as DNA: TGTGCCAGCAGTTTCGAGGGACCCTACGAGCAGTACGTC.

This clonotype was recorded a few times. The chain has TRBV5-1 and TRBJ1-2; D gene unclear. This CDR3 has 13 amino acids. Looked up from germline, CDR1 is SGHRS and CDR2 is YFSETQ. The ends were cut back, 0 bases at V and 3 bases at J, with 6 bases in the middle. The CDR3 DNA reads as TGCGCCAGCAGCTTGGCGTCAGACTATGGCTACACCTTC. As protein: CASSLASDYGYTF.

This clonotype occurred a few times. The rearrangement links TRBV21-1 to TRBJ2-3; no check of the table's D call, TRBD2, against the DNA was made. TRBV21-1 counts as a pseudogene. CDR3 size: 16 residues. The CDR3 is CASRPAPLAGVDTQYF. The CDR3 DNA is TGTGCCAGCAGACCCGCGCCACTAGCGGGAGTAGATACGCAGTATTTT.

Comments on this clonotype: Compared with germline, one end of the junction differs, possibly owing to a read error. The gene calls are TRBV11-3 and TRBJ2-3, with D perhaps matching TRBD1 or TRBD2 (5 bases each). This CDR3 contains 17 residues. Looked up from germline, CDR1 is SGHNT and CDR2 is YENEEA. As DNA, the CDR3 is TGTGCCGGCAGCTTAGGACATGATGAGCGGAACACAGATACGCAGTATTTT. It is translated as CAGSLGHDERNTDTQYF. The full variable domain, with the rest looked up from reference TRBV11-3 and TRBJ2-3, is EAGVVQSPRYKIIEKKQPVAFWCNPISGHNTLYWYLQNLGQGPELLIRYENEEAVDDSQLPKDRFSAERLKGVDSTLKIQPAELGDSAVYLCAGSLGHDERNTDTQYFGPGTRLTVL.

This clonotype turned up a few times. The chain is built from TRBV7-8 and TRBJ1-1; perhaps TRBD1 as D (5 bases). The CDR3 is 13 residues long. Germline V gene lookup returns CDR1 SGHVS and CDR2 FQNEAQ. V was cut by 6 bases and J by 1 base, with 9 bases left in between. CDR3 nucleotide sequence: TGTGCCAGCAGTTTCAGGGCGAACACTGAAGCTTTCTTT. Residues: CASSFRANTEAFF.

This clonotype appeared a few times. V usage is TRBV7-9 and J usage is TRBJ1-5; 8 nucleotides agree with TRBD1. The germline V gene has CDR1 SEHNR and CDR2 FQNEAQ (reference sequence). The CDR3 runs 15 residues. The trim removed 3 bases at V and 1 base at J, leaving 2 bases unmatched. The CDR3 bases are TGTGCCAGCAGCTTGACAGGGGCAAGCAATCAGCCCCAGCATTTT. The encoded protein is CASSLTGASNQPQHF.

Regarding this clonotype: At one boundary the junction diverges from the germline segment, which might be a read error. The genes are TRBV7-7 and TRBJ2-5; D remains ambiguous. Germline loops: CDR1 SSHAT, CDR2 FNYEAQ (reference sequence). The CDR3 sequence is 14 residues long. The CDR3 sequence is CASSLFLDHETQYF. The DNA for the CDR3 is TGTGCCAGCAGCTTGTTTTTGGACCATGAGACCCAGTACTTC.

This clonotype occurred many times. The CDR3 nucleotides read TGTGCCAGCTCGCCCGGGACAGGGGGAATGAATGAGCAGTTCTTC. It encodes CASSPGTGGMNEQFF. V gene TRBV18 combines with J gene TRBJ2-1; 11 nucleotides agree with TRBD1. The junction had 8 bases not matched to a gene; V was cut back by 6 bases and J by 7 bases. Germline V lookup: CDR1 KGHSH, CDR2 LQKENI. This CDR3 has 15 residues.

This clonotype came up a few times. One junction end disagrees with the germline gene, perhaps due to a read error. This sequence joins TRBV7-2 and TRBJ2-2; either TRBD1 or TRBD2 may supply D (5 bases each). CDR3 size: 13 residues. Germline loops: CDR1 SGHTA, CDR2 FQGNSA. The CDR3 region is CASSFQGTGERLF. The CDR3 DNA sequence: TGTGCCAGCAGCTTTCAGGGTACCGGGGAGCGGCTTTTT.

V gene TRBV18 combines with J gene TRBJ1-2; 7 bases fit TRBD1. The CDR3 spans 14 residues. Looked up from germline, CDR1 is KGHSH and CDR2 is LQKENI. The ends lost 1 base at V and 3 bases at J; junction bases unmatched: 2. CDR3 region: CASSPQGADYGYTF. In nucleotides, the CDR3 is TGTGCCAGCTCACCACAGGGGGCGGACTATGGCTACACCTTC.

Here the CDR3 reads CSAREPGAGETQYF. CDR3 in DNA: TGCAGTGCTAGAGAACCTGGGGCGGGAGAGACCCAGTACTTC. The V call is TRBV20-1, the J call TRBJ2-5, with D possibly called TRBD1 or TRBD2 (5 bases each). The CDR3 is 14 residues long. With 0 bases removed from V and 4 bases from J, the gap between germline ends came to 12 bases. Per germline, CDR1 DFQATT and CDR2 SNEGSKA (reference sequence).

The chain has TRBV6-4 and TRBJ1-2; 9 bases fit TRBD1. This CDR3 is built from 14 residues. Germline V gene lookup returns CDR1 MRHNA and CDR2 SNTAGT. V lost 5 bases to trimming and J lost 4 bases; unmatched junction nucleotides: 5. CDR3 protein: CASSPGQGFYGYTF. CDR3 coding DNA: TGTGCCAGCAGTCCGGGACAGGGCTTCTATGGCTACACCTTC.